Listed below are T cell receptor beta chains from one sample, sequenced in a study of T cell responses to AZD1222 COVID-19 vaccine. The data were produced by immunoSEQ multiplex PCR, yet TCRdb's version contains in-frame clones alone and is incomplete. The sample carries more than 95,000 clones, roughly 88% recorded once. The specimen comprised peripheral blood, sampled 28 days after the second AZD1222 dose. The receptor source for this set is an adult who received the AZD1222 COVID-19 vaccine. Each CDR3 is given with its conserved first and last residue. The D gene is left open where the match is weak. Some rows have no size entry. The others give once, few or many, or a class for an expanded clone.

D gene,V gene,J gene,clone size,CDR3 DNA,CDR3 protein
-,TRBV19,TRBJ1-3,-,TGTGCCAGTAGTATCACGGGGACTTCTGGAAACACCATATATTTT,CASSITGTSGNTIYF
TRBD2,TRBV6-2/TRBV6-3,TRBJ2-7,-,TGTGCCAGCAGTATCATAGCGGGGCTCGGCGAGCAGTACTTC,CASSIIAGLGEQYF
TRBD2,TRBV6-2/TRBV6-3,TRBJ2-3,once,TGTGCCAGCAGTTACTCAGCCAGCCTGACTAGCGGCACAGATACGCAGTATTTT,CASSYSASLTSGTDTQYF
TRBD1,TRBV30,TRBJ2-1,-,TGTGCCTGCAATCCCGGGACAGGGGTGGGGGAGCAGTTCTTC,CACNPGTGVGEQFF
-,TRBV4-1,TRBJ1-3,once,TGCGCCAGCAGCCAAGGGGGACCCGGAAACACCATATATTTT,CASSQGGPGNTIYF
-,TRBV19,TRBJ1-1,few,TGTGCCAGTAGGAGGGGGGAATGGACTGAAGCTTTCTTT,CASRRGEWTEAFF
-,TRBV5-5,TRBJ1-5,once,TGTGCCAGCAGCCACAACGGTATGGGCAATCAGCCCCAGCATTTT,CASSHNGMGNQPQHF
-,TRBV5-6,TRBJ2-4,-,TGTGCCAGCAGCTTGGCGCTAGCCAAAAACATTCAGTACTTC,CASSLALAKNIQYF
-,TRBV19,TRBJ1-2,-,TGTGCCAGTAGTATAGACGAAAACTATGGCTACACCTTC,CASSIDENYGYTF
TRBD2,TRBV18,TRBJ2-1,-,TGTGCCAGCTCACCAGGGACTAGCGGTCGGAATGAGCAGTTCTTC,CASSPGTSGRNEQFF
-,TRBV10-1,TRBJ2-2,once,TGCGCCAGCAGTGAAATAATGACCGGGGAGCTGTTTTTT,CASSEIMTGELFF
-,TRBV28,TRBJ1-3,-,TGTGCCAGCAGTTTATACGGGGGGACTGGAAACACCATATATTTT,CASSLYGGTGNTIYF
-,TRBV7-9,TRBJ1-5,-,TGTGCCAGCAGCTCAAGTCCCGGGACATATAGCAATCAGCCCCAGCATTTT,CASSSSPGTYSNQPQHF
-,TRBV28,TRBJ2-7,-,TGTGCCAGCAGTTTATCGGCGGGGGCAGGGGAGCAGTACTTC,CASSLSAGAGEQYF
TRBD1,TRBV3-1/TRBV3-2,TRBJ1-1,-,TGTGCCAGCAGCCTAGGGACAGACACTGAAGCTTTCTTT,CASSLGTDTEAFF
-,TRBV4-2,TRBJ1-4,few,TGTGCCAGCAGCCGAAGGAGGCAGACTAATGAAAAACTGTTTTTT,CASSRRRQTNEKLFF
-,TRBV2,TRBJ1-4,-,TGTGCCAGCAGGAAGGACCCCGTTAGTGCACTGTTTTTT,CASRKDPVSALFF
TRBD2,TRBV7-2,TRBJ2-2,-,TGTGCCAGCAGCTTCCAGCGGGGGGCCTACACCGGGGAGCTGTTTTTT,CASSFQRGAYTGELFF
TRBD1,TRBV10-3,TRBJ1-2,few,TGTGCCATCAACAGGGGACAGGGAATCTATGGCTACACCTTC,CAINRGQGIYGYTF
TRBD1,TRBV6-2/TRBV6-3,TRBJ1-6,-,TGTGCCAGCAGTCCCCTGGACAGGGGACGGCGGTCACCCCTCCACTTT,CASSPLDRGRRSPLHF
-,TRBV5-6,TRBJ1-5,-,TGTGCCAGCAGCATGCTACAGGGAAATCAGCCCCAGCATTTT,CASSMLQGNQPQHF
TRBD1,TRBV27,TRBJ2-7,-,TGTGCCAGCAGTTCATCGACAGGGGTGCGAGGCGAGCAGTACTTC,CASSSSTGVRGEQYF
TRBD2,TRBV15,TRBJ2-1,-,TGTGCCACCAGCAGAACCGGGACTAGCGGCTCCCAGTTCTTC,CATSRTGTSGSQFF
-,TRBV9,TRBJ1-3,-,TGTGCCAGCAGCGTAGGGGATGCTAGAGGAAACACCATATATTTT,CASSVGDARGNTIYF
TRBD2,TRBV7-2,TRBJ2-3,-,TGTGCCAGCAGCCTCGGGGGGGAAGATACGCAGTATTTT,CASSLGGEDTQYF
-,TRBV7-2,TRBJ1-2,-,TGTGCCAGCAGCTTGTCAGGGGAGAACCATGGCTACACCTTC,CASSLSGENHGYTF
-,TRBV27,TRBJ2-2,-,TGTGCCAGCAGGTTGACTGGCACCGGGGAGCTGTTTTTT,CASRLTGTGELFF
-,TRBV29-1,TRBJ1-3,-,TGCAGCGTTCCCGTCGGGGGAAACACCATATATTTT,CSVPVGGNTIYF
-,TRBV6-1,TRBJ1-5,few,TGTGCCAGCAGTGATCAAATATCCAGGTATTATCAGCCCCAGCATTTT,CASSDQISRYYQPQHF
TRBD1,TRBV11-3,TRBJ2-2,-,TGTGCCAGCAGCAACCGACAGGGTAACACCGGGGAGCTGTTTTTT,CASSNRQGNTGELFF
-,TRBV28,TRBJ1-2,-,TGTGCCAGCGGCATCGGGGGGAACTATGGCTACACCTTC,CASGIGGNYGYTF
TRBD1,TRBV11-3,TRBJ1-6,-,TGTGCCAGCAGCACTGGACAGGGCGGTGGACCCCTCCACTTT,CASSTGQGGGPLHF
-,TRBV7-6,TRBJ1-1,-,TGTGCCAGCAGCTTAGAGGCCGGGCCCTTCTCTGAAGCTTTCTTT,CASSLEAGPFSEAFF
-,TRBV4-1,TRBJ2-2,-,TGCGCCAGCAGCCGCACCGGGGAGCTGTTTTTT,CASSRTGELFF
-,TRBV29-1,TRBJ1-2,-,TGCAGCGCCCCGAGGGCAGGCTATGGCTACACCTTC,CSAPRAGYGYTF
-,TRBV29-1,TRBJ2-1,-,TGCAGCGTTGTGAACGTTGCGACAGCCTACAATGAGCAGTTCTTC,CSVVNVATAYNEQFF
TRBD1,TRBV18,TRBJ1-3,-,TGTGCCAGCTCACCTGGGACAGGGAGAACTGGAAACACCATATATTTT,CASSPGTGRTGNTIYF
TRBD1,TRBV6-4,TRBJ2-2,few,TGTGCCAGCAGTGCCGGGACAGGATATTCAGGGGAGCTGTTTTTT,CASSAGTGYSGELFF
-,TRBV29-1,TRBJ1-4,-,TGCAGCGCCTCATACAGGGTAACTAATGAAAAACTGTTTTTT,CSASYRVTNEKLFF
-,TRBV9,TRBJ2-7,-,TGTGCCAGCAGCGTAGCTTTAGGCCCCTACGAGCAGTACTTC,CASSVALGPYEQYF
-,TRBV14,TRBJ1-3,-,TGTGCCAGCAGCCTAATACCCGCGAACACCATATATTTT,CASSLIPANTIYF
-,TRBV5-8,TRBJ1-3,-,TGTGCCAGCAGCTTGGGGCCCCGGCCAGGGACATCTGGAAACACCATATATTTT,CASSLGPRPGTSGNTIYF
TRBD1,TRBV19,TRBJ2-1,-,TGTGCCAGTAGTATAGGGACAGGGGGGTACAATGAGCAGTTCTTC,CASSIGTGGYNEQFF
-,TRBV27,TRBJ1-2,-,TGTGCCAGCAGTTTGTGGGGAAACTATGGCTACACCTTC,CASSLWGNYGYTF
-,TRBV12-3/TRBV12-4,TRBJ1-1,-,TGTGCCAGCAGCACAGGGCCGGCCACTGAAGCTTTCTTT,CASSTGPATEAFF
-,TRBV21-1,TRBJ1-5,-,TGTGCCAGCAGCGAAACAGGGCATTTTGAGCCCCAGCATTTT,CASSETGHFEPQHF
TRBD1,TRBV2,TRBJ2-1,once,TGTGCCAGCAGTGAAGACAGGGGCTCCTACAATGAGCAGTTCTTC,CASSEDRGSYNEQFF
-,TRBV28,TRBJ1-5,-,TGTGCCAGCGGGGCAACCGTGACACTCAATCAGCCCCAGCATTTT,CASGATVTLNQPQHF
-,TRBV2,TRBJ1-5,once,TGTGCCAGCAGTGAAGGGTCCGCCGGCAATCAGCCCCAGCATTTT,CASSEGSAGNQPQHF
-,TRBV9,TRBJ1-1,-,TGTGCCAGCAGCCCCTCCCACAGTATTTTGACGAACACTGAAGCTTTCTTT,CASSPSHSILTNTEAFF
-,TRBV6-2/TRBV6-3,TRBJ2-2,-,TGTGCCAGCAGTTGGGCCCCGCACGGGGAGCTGTTTTTT,CASSWAPHGELFF